This TCR beta chain was retrieved from a study of blood T cell repertoires in COVID-19 (TCRdb year 2020). Regarding the research as a whole: Samples from collaborators originated in the United States, Italy and Spain and spanned both the acute and convalescent phases of COVID-19. The material from the prospective study consisted of cDNA or gDNA derived from T cells, B-cell-depleted T cells, or PBMCs. The samples were drawn from the first 160 participants of the ongoing ImmuneRACE study and from 950 to 1,500 subjects provided by 6 global collaborators. Subjects who had been exposed to COVID-19, were actively infected with it, or had recovered from it provided the deeply sampled blood TCRbeta repertoires that made up the dataset. Where available, HLA class I and class II types were taken from metadata supplied by the sample provider and were not determined by assay-based typing. Sample metadata almost always included a de-identified subject ID, COVID-19 status, age in years and sex. The repertoires were released in a freely available public database intended as a resource for research on the immune response to SARS-CoV-2.

Collaborating institutions collected whole blood in K2EDTA tubes following their own protocols. For TCRbeta analysis, collaborator samples were shipped as frozen whole blood, as isolated PBMCs, or as DNA extracted from either sample type. Overall study results and their limits: How much clinical and demographic metadata was included differed by source and by participant, and the metadata was provided uncurated.

TCRbeta CDR3 regions were amplified from genomic DNA by means of the immunoSEQ Assay, a bias-controlled multiplex PCR. The study's processing was this. The number of nucleated cells in each sample was estimated by amplification of reference gene primers within the assay. To quantify the absolute abundance of each unique TCRbeta CDR3 rearrangement, sequence reads were collapsed and filtered. For each sample, productive Simpson clonality was calculated by taking the square root of Simpson's diversity index across productive rearrangements. TCRdb's version of the immuneACCESS table is confined to in-frame rearrangements and falls short of the full clone set. An unresolved V gene accounts for under half of the shortfall where checked; the remainder is of unknown origin. That table gives V, J and clone size, and the DNA gave D and trimming. Counted in this sample were just under 65,000 clones; over 80% of them appeared once. The ten most abundant clones make up over 40% of the sample.

Remarks on this clone: Its binding antigen is unknown. The input lacks base qualities; no much larger clone sits a single base away.

The cysteine opens and the phenylalanine closes a CDR3 of 15 amino acids. The DNA shown is the 45-base CDR3, in frame from base 1. V lost 4 bases and J lost 7 bases, and the count of bases not matched to a germline gene is 10. CDR1 and CDR2 are read off the germline V gene as KGHSH and LQKENI. Recombination joined TRBV18 with TRBJ2-4; a stretch of 7 junction bases matches TRBD1. The sequence was obtained from a human donor in a cohort sampled during active COVID-19. Sequencing was carried out using peripheral blood. The bases are TGTGCCAGCTCACTGTCCGGGACAGCGAAGAACATTCAGTACTTC. This codes for CASSLSGTAKNIQYF.